This T cell receptor beta chain emerged from a study of CD8 T cells in Susac syndrome. About the study: Patients with Susac syndrome were therapy-naive, on corticosteroids, or on intravenous immunoglobulin alone at blood draw. Broader study findings: Clonal expansion was missing from Susac syndrome CD4+ T cell repertoires.

Germline CDR1 reads MNHEY; CDR2 reads SVGAGI. Trimming removed 5 bases at V and 4 bases at J, with 17 bases between. The CDR3 length is 15 residues. Details on this clonotype: Its antigen is currently unknown.

The RNA input was roughly 0.45 to 1 ug, and it was reverse transcribed with random hexamers. TCRdb re-called the immunoSEQ multiplex PCR reads with MiXCR, one entry per CDR3 protein. The data contain about 190,000 distinct CDR3 sequences, approximately 95% of them singletons. The V gene is TRBV6-5, the J gene TRBJ1-1, with no clear D. The sequenced material came from CD4+ T cells from PBMCs. This clonotype originated in a human donor with Susac syndrome. The CDR3, as DNA: TGTGCCAGCAGTCCCTTGAAAGGGCGGACCACTGAAGCTTTCTTT. It encodes CASSPLKGRTTEAFF.